This TCR beta chain originates from a study of T cell responses to AZD1222 COVID-19 vaccine. Study-level background: Investigators merged groups given second doses at roughly 4 or roughly 12 weeks.

Sequencing was performed with immunoSEQ multiplex PCR; in TCRdb, only in-frame clones are kept and a portion is missing. The table shows 120,000 or so clones, with around nine tenths occurring only once. With V trimmed by 0 bases and J by 10 bases, 7 bases remained unmatched. Germline V gene sequence: CDR1 MNHEY, CDR2 SVGAGI. CDR3 length: 16 residues. Study-wide points: Increases in Spike-specific TCR breadth and depth were seen after two AZD1222 doses. Among those given AZD1222, only five or six were seropositive at baseline.

Comments on this clone: Its antigen is not identified.

Sequencing used peripheral blood, obtained on day 0 of AZD1222 vaccination. The genes are TRBV6-5 and TRBJ1-6; 9 bases align to TRBD1. The receptor was isolated from an adult in good health. CDR3 nucleotide sequence: TGTGCCAGCAGTTACTCGGGGGACAGGGTACGCTCACCCCTCCACTTT. Translating it yields CASSYSGDRVRSPLHF.